This T cell receptor beta chain was sequenced during a study of blood T cell repertoires in COVID-19. The junction had 3 bases not matched to a gene; V was cut back by 4 bases and J by 7 bases. CDR3 size: 13 residues. Germline CDR1 MNHEY, CDR2 SVGAGI. This table comes from immunoSEQ multiplex PCR, and its TCRdb copy is limited to in-frame clones, with some not included. This sample has fewer than 200,000 clones, with roughly 84% found just once. The clonotype was recovered from a man aged 50 to 60 who had recovered from COVID-19. The specimen was PBMCs or T cells enriched from blood (not recorded which). The J gene is TRBJ1-1, the V gene TRBV6-5; 10 bases map to TRBD1. CDR3 protein: CASSLTGGFEAFF. The CDR3, as DNA: TGTGCCAGCAGTTTGACAGGGGGCTTTGAAGCTTTCTTT.